Presented here are 25 T cell receptor beta chains from one specimen sequenced in a study of regulatory T cells in long-lasting Graves disease (dated by TCRdb to the early 2020s). Libraries were constructed by multiplex PCR. TCRdb shows the sequencer as Illumina HiSeq 4000. TCR beta libraries were built with iRepertoire HTBI primers and Arm-PCR amplification of CDR3 regions. TCRdb reanalyzed the raw reads on its own, using fastp at Q25 for trimming and MiXCR for clone calling, and kept in-frame beta chains. CDR3 protein duplicates are merged, each entry listing the most common genes and DNA. This sample comprises about 290,000 distinct CDR3 sequences, approximately 20% of them detected only once. The ten largest clones represent roughly 56% of the sample. This specimen's time point label, interpreted: persistent/refractory GD, antithyroid drugs over 5 years with positive TRAb. For both TCR sequencing and RNA sequencing, RNA was extracted from PBMCs using TRIzol.

The source was peripheral blood mononuclear cells (PBMCs), collected when the disease was refractory, from a patient treated with antithyroid drugs. These receptors were collected from a female donor with Graves disease.

This clonotype was seen many times. The rearrangement uses TRBV3-1 and TRBJ1-2; 8 bases match TRBD1. This CDR3 contains 15 residues. V lost 0 bases to trimming and J lost 2 bases; unmatched junction nucleotides: 2. Germline V gene data show CDR1 as LGHDT and CDR2 as YNNKEL (reference sequence). The CDR3 region is CASSQEGQANYGYTF. Written as DNA, the CDR3 is TGTGCCAGCAGCCAAGAGGGACAGGCAAACTATGGCTACACCTTC.

The V and J genes are TRBV20-1 and TRBJ2-7, with 7 bases lining up with TRBD1. V gave up 5 bases and J gave up 2 bases; unmatched junction bases: 6. This CDR3 contains 13 residues. The germline gives CDR1 DFQATT, CDR2 SNEGSKA (reference sequence). As DNA, the CDR3 is TGCAGTGCTGACAGGGTAGCAGCCTACGAGCAGTACTTC. Encoded protein: CSADRVAAYEQYF.

This clonotype showed up many times. The V and J genes are TRBV7-2 and TRBJ2-5; 12 positions agree with TRBD2. The germline V gene has CDR1 SGHTA and CDR2 FQGNSA. The CDR3 loop spans 17 amino acids. V lost 1 base, J lost 0 bases, and 3 bases stayed unmatched. The CDR3 region has the DNA TGTGCCAGCAGCTTAGGGGGGACTAGCGGGTACCAAGAGACCCAGTACTTC. Translating it yields CASSLGGTSGYQETQYF.

This clonotype occurred many times. The chain joins TRBV2 to TRBJ2-5; 7 bases match TRBD2. The CDR3 runs 16 residues. Germline lookup yields CDR1 SNHLY and CDR2 FYNNEI. With V trimmed by 11 bases and J by 2 bases, 17 bases remained unmatched. CDR3 sequence reads: CACSTVETSLQETQYF. DNA of the CDR3: TGTGCCTGTTCGACGGTTGAGACTAGCTTACAAGAGACCCAGTACTTC.

V is TRBV20-1 and J is TRBJ1-6; D is uncertain. The CDR3 loop spans 16 amino acids. Germline-derived CDR1 and CDR2 are DFQATT and SNEGSKA (reference sequence). Trimming pared 2 bases from V and 8 bases from J, leaving 19 bases between. The CDR3 reads CSARPNKDLSYSPLHF. The CDR3 DNA follows: TGCAGTGCTAGACCCAATAAGGACCTATCCTATTCACCCCTCCACTTT.

For this clonotype: This may be a read error, as it is one base from a much larger clone. CDR3 coding DNA: TGTGCCAGCTCACTAAACGGGGGACACGAGCAGTACTTC. This encodes CASSLNGGHEQYF. The V call is TRBV18, the J call TRBJ2-7, with a possible D match to TRBD2 (6 bases). The CDR3 covers 13 residues. The V end was cut by 4 bases, the J end by 5 bases, with 12 bases between. Germline V gene lookup returns CDR1 KGHSH and CDR2 LQKENI. Complete variable domain (other parts from reference TRBV18 and TRBJ2-7): NAGVMQNPRHLVRRRGQEARLRCSPMKGHSHVYWYRQLPEEGLKFMVYLQKENIIDESGMPKERFSAEFPKEGPSILRIQQVVRGDSAAYFCASSLNGGHEQYFGPGTRLTVT.

The rearrangement joins TRBV24-1 to TRBJ2-1; 10 bases match TRBD2. Germline assignment: CDR1 KGHDR and CDR2 SFDVKD. V shed 3 bases and J 8 bases; nucleotides not matched to a gene: 6. The CDR3 consists of 15 residues. Here the CDR3 reads CATSDTLAGVYEQFF. In DNA, the CDR3 is TGTGCCACCAGTGATACCCTAGCGGGAGTCTATGAGCAGTTCTTC.

This clonotype was picked up a small number of times. Relative to the germline gene, one junction end is altered; a read error may explain this. The J gene is TRBJ1-2, the V gene TRBV6-1; D not resolved. Germline CDR1 is MNHNS and CDR2 is SASEGT. The CDR3 runs to 14 residues. The CDR3 DNA sequence: TGTGCCAGCAATGAAGAAGGACGCATCTATGGCTACACCTTC. Amino acids: CASNEEGRIYGYTF.

This clonotype appeared a few times. The V and J genes are TRBV10-3 and TRBJ1-1; TRBD1 is a possible D gene (6 bases). CDR1 is ENHRY, CDR2 SYGVKD, per germline. The ends were cut back, 2 bases at V and 4 bases at J, with 14 bases in the middle. The CDR3 loop spans 15 amino acids. CDR3 DNA: TGTGCCATCAGTGAGGGGGGGCGGGTAGGCACTGAAGCTTTCTTT. Translated, it gives CAISEGGRVGTEAFF.

In this sample, this clonotype turned up once. A much larger clone is a single base away; this may be a read error. It is likely a read error, because the conserved phenylalanine at the end of the CDR3 is missing. This chain links TRBV18 with TRBJ1-4; maybe TRBD1 (5 bases). This CDR3 has 14 amino acids. V gave up 2 bases and J gave up 8 bases, with 12 bases separating them. Germline V gene lookup returns CDR1 KGHSH and CDR2 LQKENI. CDR3 amino acids: CASSPSAAGEKLFS. The CDR3 nucleotides read TGTGCCAGCTCACCATCCGCGGCAGGGGAAAAACTGTTTTCT.

The genes are TRBV6-5 and TRBJ1-2; 7 nucleotides line up with TRBD1. This CDR3 comprises 14 residues. In germline, CDR1 is MNHEY, CDR2 SVGAGI. The J segment lost 4 bases and the V segment lost 2 bases, leaving 4 bases of the junction unmatched. DNA for the CDR3: TGTGCCAGCAGTTACCAGGGACAGAGCTATGGCTACACCTTC. It yields the protein CASSYQGQSYGYTF.

The CDR3 protein is CASSIDRLSGANVLTF. The CDR3, as DNA: TGTGCCAGTAGTATAGATCGCCTCTCTGGGGCCAACGTCCTGACTTTC. V is TRBV19 and J is TRBJ2-6; D gene unclear. V was cut by 0 bases and J by 0 bases, with 6 bases left in between. The CDR3 sequence is 16 residues long. From germline, CDR1 is LNHDA and CDR2 SQIVND (reference sequence).

This clonotype has ten or more counts. This chain joins TRBV11-2 and TRBJ2-2; D gene uncertain. The ends were cut back, 1 base at V and 6 bases at J, with 9 bases in the middle. The germline gives CDR1 SGHAT, CDR2 FQNNGV. The CDR3 covers 14 residues. CDR3 bases: TGTGCCAGCAGCTTAGGCCAGGTTCCCGGGGAGCTGTTTTTT. Amino acid sequence: CASSLGQVPGELFF.

This clonotype was observed at least ten times. The chain uses TRBV11-2 and TRBJ2-7; TRBD2 might be the D (5 bases). CDR3 length: 15 amino acids. The V and J ends lost 1 base and 4 bases respectively, with 14 bases between them. The germline V gene encodes CDR1 SGHAT and CDR2 FQNNGV. This CDR3 reads CASSLAPGYDYEQYF. CDR3 sequence (DNA): TGTGCCAGCAGCTTAGCCCCGGGGTATGATTACGAGCAGTACTTC. Using reference TRBV11-2 and TRBJ2-7 for the parts outside the CDR3, the full variable domain is EAGVAQSPRYKIIEKRQSVAFWCNPISGHATLYWYQQILGQGPKLLIQFQNNGVVDDSQLPKDRFSAERLKGVDSTLKIQPAKLEDSAVYLCASSLAPGYDYEQYFGPGTRLTVT.

The V and J genes are TRBV30 and TRBJ2-2; maybe TRBD1 (5 bases). The CDR3 consists of 16 residues. Looked up from germline, CDR1 is GTSNPN and CDR2 is SVGIG (reference sequence). V was clipped by 3 bases and J by 1 base, with 15 bases between them. CDR3 residues: CAWSRVSGQNTGELFF. DNA of the CDR3: TGTGCCTGGAGCAGAGTGTCAGGACAGAACACCGGGGAGCTGTTTTTT.

This clonotype was picked up a small number of times. The chain recombines TRBV20-1 with TRBJ2-5, with D uncertain. The ends were cut back, 6 bases at V and 4 bases at J, with 21 bases in the middle. This CDR3 has 15 residues. The germline gives CDR1 DFQATT, CDR2 SNEGSKA (reference sequence). CDR3 sequence: CSAVRSGGIGETQYF. CDR3 in DNA: TGCAGTGCGGTCAGGTCAGGCGGAATCGGAGAGACCCAGTACTTC.

This clonotype was counted only a few times. V is TRBV28 and J is TRBJ1-2; no clear D. The V end was cut by 6 bases, the J end by 3 bases, with 11 bases between. The germline V gene has CDR1 MDHEN and CDR2 SYDVKM. The CDR3 is 13 amino acids. The CDR3 spells CASSTAEHYGYTF. Written as DNA, the CDR3 is TGTGCCAGCAGCACGGCGGAGCACTATGGCTACACCTTC.

This clonotype was picked up many times. The J gene is TRBJ1-2, the V gene TRBV24-1; D not certain. In germline, CDR1 is KGHDR, CDR2 SFDVKD. The length of the CDR3 is 14 residues. V lost 0 bases and J 4 bases, leaving 8 bases between the germline ends. The CDR3 DNA sequence: TGTGCCACCAGTGATTTGGACACCACCTATGGCTACACCTTC. Its translation is CATSDLDTTYGYTF.

There are a few counts of this clonotype. This chain joins TRBV10-3 and TRBJ2-7; D is possibly TRBD2 (6 bases). The ends were cut back, 0 bases at V and 5 bases at J, with 14 bases in the middle. The CDR3 contains 15 residues. CDR1 and CDR2 (germline): ENHRY, SYGVKD. CDR3 region: CAISESGGATHEQYF. In DNA, the CDR3 is TGTGCCATCAGTGAGTCGGGCGGGGCCACCCACGAGCAGTACTTC.

This sequence joins TRBV5-1 and TRBJ1-4, with a tentative D call TRBD1 (6 bases). Germline V lookup: CDR1 SGHRS, CDR2 YFSETQ. V dropped 4 bases and J dropped 9 bases, with 13 bases sitting between them. The length of the CDR3 is 13 residues. The CDR3 region has the DNA TGCGCCAGCAGCGGGGGCCAGAAGAAAAAACTGTTTTTT. Its translation: CASSGGQKKKLFF. Full variable domain (remainder filled in from reference TRBV5-1 and TRBJ1-4): KAGVTQTPRYLIKTRGQQVTLSCSPISGHRSVSWYQQTPGQGLQFLFEYFSETQRNKGNFPGRFSGRQFSNSRSEMNVSTLELGDSALYLCASSGGQKKKLFFGSGTQLSVL.

J is TRBJ2-7 and V is TRBV4-2, with D possibly being TRBD2 (6 bases). CDR1 is LGHNA, CDR2 YNFKEQ, per germline. V was cut by 0 bases and J by 4 bases, with 13 bases left in between. The CDR3 has 15 residues. DNA of the CDR3: TGTGCCAGCAGCCAAGAGCCGGGGGAATATTACGAGCAGTACTTC. Translating gives CASSQEPGEYYEQYF.

The CDR3 DNA sequence: TGCAGCGTGGGGGGCAGGGCACCCCCCGACGCCTACAATGAGCAGTTCTTC. Protein: CSVGGRAPPDAYNEQFF. This sequence joins TRBV29-1 and TRBJ2-1, with D possibly being TRBD1 or TRBD2 (6 bases each). This CDR3 contains 17 residues. CDR1 and CDR2 from the germline V gene are SQVTM and ANQGSEA. The germline V and J ends were trimmed by 6 bases and 2 bases, with 23 bases remaining between them.

This clonotype was seen at least ten times. J is TRBJ2-7 and V is TRBV28; 8 bases agree with TRBD1. The CDR3 is made up of 15 amino acids. Germline V gene lookup returns CDR1 MDHEN and CDR2 SYDVKM. V lost 7 bases to trimming and J lost 4 bases; unmatched junction nucleotides: 12. The CDR3 DNA sequence: TGTGCCAGCACCCAGCCCCTAAGACAGGGGTACGAGCAGTACTTC. It is translated as CASTQPLRQGYEQYF. Based on the CDR3 plus reference TRBV28 and TRBJ2-7, the full variable domain is DVKVTQSSRYLVKRTGEKVFLECVQDMDHENMFWYRQDPGLGLRLIYFSYDVKMKEKGDIPEGYSVSREKKERFSLILESASTNQTSMYLCASTQPLRQGYEQYFGPGTRLTVT.

This clonotype appeared many times. This sequence joins TRBV20-1 and TRBJ1-5; 10 positions agree with TRBD1. Germline V gene data show CDR1 as DFQATT and CDR2 as SNEGSKA (reference sequence). CDR3 length: 19 residues. The junction had 14 bases not matched to a gene; V was cut back by 3 bases and J by 0 bases. This CDR3 is CSASISGDRGGYSNQPQHF. The CDR3 DNA reads as TGCAGTGCTAGTATATCGGGGGACAGGGGTGGGTATAGCAATCAGCCCCAGCATTTT.

The chain is built from TRBV28 and TRBJ2-3; possibly TRBD2 for D (6 bases). Germline lookup yields CDR1 MDHEN and CDR2 SYDVKM. The CDR3 sequence is 15 residues long. V gave up 5 bases and J gave up 0 bases, with 12 bases separating them. This CDR3 reads CASSKAGYSTDTQYF. The DNA of the CDR3 is TGTGCCAGCAGTAAGGCGGGGTATAGCACAGATACGCAGTATTTT.